Listed below are T cell receptor beta chains from one sample, sequenced in a study of cytomegalovirus exposure and HLA in healthy donors. This table comes from immunoSEQ multiplex PCR, and its TCRdb copy is limited to in-frame clones, with some not included. The top ten hold approximately 0.86% of the sample, which has more than 300,000 clones, approximately 90% seen once. Material: PBMCs. These receptors were taken from a woman between 18 and 29 years old in good health and CMV-seronegative. The conserved cysteine and the conserved F or W are not part of the CDR3 here. Fields, in order: V gene, CDR3 protein.

v_gene: TRBV15
CDR3aa: ATSRNPRTSGTDTQY

v_gene: TRBV12-5
CDR3aa: ASGFPGGGPSGELF

v_gene: TRBV5-5
CDR3aa: ASSLAQGPTDTQY

v_gene: TRBV5-4
CDR3aa: ALRRQGATGELF

v_gene: TRBV5-5
CDR3aa: ASSLADRLYNEQF

v_gene: TRBV9
CDR3aa: ASSVGAGDRQF

v_gene: TRBV6-5
CDR3aa: ASSYSLGQGVTL

v_gene: TRBV7-8
CDR3aa: ASSLNPGGVDYGYT

v_gene: TRBV30
CDR3aa: AWSGLLDINTEAF

v_gene: TRBV5-1
CDR3aa: ASSSTGASNYGYT

v_gene: TRBV28
CDR3aa: ASRYGGVGNTIY

v_gene: TRBV7-9
CDR3aa: ASRPRSGNGYT

v_gene: TRBV19
CDR3aa: ASSMGTGGLEQY

v_gene: TRBV27
CDR3aa: ASSSYSNQPQH

v_gene: TRBV5-1
CDR3aa: ASFEGQYSYEQY

v_gene: TRBV5-1
CDR3aa: ASSSKGGTSGGTGSYNEQF

v_gene: TRBV4-2
CDR3aa: ASSRARQGDQPQH

v_gene: TRBV6-1
CDR3aa: ASIRTGAANYGYT

v_gene: TRBV27
CDR3aa: ASSFRGISSPLH

v_gene: TRBV2
CDR3aa: ASSERGAAYNEQF

v_gene: TRBV7-3
CDR3aa: ASSLSLGQGGTGELF

v_gene: TRBV7-9
CDR3aa: ASSLLGQVRSYEQY

v_gene: TRBV10-1
CDR3aa: ASSEGQGPYEQY

v_gene: TRBV4-2
CDR3aa: ASSQDGRSTDTQY

v_gene: TRBV28
CDR3aa: ASSSGGTGDREQY

v_gene: TRBV6-6
CDR3aa: ASSQVAGGLRETQY

v_gene: TRBV19
CDR3aa: ASTRIPGGQGNEQF

v_gene: TRBV25-1
CDR3aa: ASMAGVSTYEQY

v_gene: TRBV27
CDR3aa: ASSLSGRAVYEQY

v_gene: TRBV18
CDR3aa: ASSPRTEGKLF

v_gene: TRBV13
CDR3aa: ASSFTLGAQDEQF

v_gene: TRBV7-2
CDR3aa: ASSLVQDYYNEQF

v_gene: TRBV5-1
CDR3aa: ASSSGDVREQF

v_gene: TRBV4-1
CDR3aa: ASSQDGASGGAYGDTQY

v_gene: TRBV5-1
CDR3aa: ASSLEPLTDTDTQY

v_gene: TRBV7-6
CDR3aa: ASSFRSNEQY

v_gene: TRBV7-8
CDR3aa: ASSWGGTHNQPQH

v_gene: TRBV28
CDR3aa: ATRGTGGYT

v_gene: TRBV7-9
CDR3aa: ASSGSGDEKLF

v_gene: TRBV7-2
CDR3aa: ASSLSLLAGGEQY

v_gene: TRBV27
CDR3aa: ASSLSVAGAGNTQY

v_gene: TRBV28
CDR3aa: ASSPGHSAWYGYT

v_gene: TRBV15
CDR3aa: ATSSPGTALKAF

v_gene: TRBV7-2
CDR3aa: ASSITKLSTDTQY

v_gene: TRBV27
CDR3aa: ASSLGLAGGNEQF

v_gene: TRBV28
CDR3aa: ASRDRGNYGYT

v_gene: TRBV29-1
CDR3aa: SVEGLAESSYNEQF

v_gene: TRBV10-3
CDR3aa: ATRQGAMAEGYT

v_gene: TRBV19
CDR3aa: ASSMGSGPILEQY

v_gene: TRBV6-5
CDR3aa: ASSPTSGGADEQF

v_gene: TRBV7-3
CDR3aa: ASSLHGTSGRAVNNEQF